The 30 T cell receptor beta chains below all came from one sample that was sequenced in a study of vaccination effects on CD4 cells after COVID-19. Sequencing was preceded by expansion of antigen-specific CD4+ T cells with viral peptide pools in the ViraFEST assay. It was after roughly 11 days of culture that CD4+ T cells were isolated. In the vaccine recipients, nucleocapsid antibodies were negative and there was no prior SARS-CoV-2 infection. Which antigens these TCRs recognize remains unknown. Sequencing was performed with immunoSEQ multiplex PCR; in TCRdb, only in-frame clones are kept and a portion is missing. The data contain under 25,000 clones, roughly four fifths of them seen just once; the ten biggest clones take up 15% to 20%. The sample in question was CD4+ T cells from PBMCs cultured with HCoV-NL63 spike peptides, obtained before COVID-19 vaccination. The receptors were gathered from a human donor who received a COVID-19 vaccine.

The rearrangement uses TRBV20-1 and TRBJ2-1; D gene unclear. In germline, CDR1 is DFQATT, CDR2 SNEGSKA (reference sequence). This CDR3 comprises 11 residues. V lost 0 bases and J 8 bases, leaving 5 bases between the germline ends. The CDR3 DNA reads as TGCAGTGCTAGAGATCCCTATGAGCAGTTCTTC. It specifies CSARDPYEQFF.

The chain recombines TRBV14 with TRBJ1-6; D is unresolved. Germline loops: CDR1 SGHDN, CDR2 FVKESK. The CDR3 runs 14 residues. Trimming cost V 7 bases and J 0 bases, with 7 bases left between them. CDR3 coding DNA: TGTGCCAGCACACTAGGCTCCTATAATTCACCCCTCCACTTT. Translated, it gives CASTLGSYNSPLHF. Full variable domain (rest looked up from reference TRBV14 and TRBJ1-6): EAGVTQFPSHSVIEKGQTVTLRCDPISGHDNLYWYRRVMGKEIKFLLHFVKESKQDESGMPNNRFLAERTGGTYSTLKVQPAELEDSGVYFCASTLGSYNSPLHFGNGTRLTVT.

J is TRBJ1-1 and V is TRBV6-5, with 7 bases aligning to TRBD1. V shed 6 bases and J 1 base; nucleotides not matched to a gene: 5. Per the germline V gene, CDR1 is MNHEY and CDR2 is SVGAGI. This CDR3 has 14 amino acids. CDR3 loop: CASSPGQTNTEAFF. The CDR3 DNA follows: TGTGCCAGCAGCCCGGGACAGACGAACACTGAAGCTTTCTTT.

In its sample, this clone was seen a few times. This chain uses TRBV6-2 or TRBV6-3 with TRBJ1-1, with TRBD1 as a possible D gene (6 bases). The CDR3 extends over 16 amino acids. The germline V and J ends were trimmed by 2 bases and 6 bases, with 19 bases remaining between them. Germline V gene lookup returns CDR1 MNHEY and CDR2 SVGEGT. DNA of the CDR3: TGTGCCAGCAGTTACACGAAGGAAGGCGGGGGCCCTGAAGCTTTCTTT. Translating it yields CASSYTKEGGGPEAFF.

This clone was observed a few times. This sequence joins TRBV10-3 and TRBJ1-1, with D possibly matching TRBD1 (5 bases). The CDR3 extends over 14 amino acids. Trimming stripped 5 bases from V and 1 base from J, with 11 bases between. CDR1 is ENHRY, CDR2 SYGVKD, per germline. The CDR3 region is CAISQGRANTEAFF. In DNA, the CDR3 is TGTGCCATCAGTCAGGGCCGAGCGAACACTGAAGCTTTCTTT.

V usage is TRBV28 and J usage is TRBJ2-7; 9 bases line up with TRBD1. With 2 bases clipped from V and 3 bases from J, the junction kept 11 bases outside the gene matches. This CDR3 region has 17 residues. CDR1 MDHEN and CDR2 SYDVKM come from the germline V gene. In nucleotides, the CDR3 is TGTGCCAGCAGTTTAACAGGGGGCATTTCTGGCATCTACGAGCAGTACTTC. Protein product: CASSLTGGISGIYEQYF.

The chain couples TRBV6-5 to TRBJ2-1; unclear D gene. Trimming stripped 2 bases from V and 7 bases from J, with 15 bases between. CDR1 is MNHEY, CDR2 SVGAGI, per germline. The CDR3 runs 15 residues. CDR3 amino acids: CASSYVASAGNEQFF. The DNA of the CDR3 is TGTGCCAGCAGTTACGTGGCTAGTGCCGGGAATGAGCAGTTCTTC.

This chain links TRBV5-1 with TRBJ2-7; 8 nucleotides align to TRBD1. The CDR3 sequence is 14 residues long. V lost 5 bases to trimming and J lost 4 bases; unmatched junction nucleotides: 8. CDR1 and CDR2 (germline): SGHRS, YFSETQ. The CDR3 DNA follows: TGCGCCAGCAGTCGAGGACAGGGCCCTTACGAGCAGTACTTC. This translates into CASSRGQGPYEQYF.

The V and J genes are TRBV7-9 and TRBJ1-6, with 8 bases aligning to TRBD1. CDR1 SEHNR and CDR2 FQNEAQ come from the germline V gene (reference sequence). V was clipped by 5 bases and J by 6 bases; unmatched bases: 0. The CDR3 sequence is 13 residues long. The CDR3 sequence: CASSGQGNSPLHF. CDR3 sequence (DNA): TGTGCCAGCAGCGGACAGGGTAATTCACCCCTCCACTTT.

For the CDR3, the DNA is TGTGCCTGGAGTGTAGAGGGGAAAGGAAACATTCAGTACTTC. This translates into CAWSVEGKGNIQYF. V is TRBV30 and J is TRBJ2-4, with D tentatively TRBD1 or TRBD2 (5 bases each). Between the trimmed V and J ends, which lost 0 bases and 6 bases, there was a span of 12 bases. The CDR3 covers 14 residues. Germline V lookup: CDR1 GTSNPN, CDR2 SVGIG (reference sequence).

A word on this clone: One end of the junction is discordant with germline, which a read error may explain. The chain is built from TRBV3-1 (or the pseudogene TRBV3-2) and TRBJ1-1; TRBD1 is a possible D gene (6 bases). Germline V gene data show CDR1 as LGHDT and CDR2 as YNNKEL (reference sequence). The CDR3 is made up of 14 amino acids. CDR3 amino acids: CASRQEGVNTEAFF. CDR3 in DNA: TGTGCCAGCAGGCAAGAGGGGGTGAACACTGAAGCTTTCTTT.

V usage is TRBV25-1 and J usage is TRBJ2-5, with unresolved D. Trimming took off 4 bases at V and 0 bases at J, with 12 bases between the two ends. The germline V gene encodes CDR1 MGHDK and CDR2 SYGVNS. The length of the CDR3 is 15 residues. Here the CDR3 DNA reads TGTGCCAGCAGTGTTTCCTTATCGTACCAAGAGACCCAGTACTTC. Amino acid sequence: CASSVSLSYQETQYF.

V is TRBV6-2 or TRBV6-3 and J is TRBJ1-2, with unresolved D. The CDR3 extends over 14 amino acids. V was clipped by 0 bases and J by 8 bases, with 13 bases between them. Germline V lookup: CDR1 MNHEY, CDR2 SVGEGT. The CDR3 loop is CASSYSLSGNGYTF. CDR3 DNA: TGTGCCAGCAGTTACTCGCTTTCCGGGAACGGCTACACCTTC.

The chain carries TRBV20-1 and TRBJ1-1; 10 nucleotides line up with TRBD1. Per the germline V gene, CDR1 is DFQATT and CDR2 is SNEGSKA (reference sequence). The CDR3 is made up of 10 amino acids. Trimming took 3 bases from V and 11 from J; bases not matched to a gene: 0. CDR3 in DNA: TGCAGTGCTAGGGGACAGGGGGCTTTCTTT. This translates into CSARGQGAFF.

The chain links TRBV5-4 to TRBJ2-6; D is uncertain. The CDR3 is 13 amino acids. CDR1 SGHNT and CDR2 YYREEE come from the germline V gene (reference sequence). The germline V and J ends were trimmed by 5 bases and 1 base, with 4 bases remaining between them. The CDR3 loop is CASRRSGANVLTF. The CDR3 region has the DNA TGTGCCAGCAGACGTTCTGGGGCCAACGTCCTGACTTTC.

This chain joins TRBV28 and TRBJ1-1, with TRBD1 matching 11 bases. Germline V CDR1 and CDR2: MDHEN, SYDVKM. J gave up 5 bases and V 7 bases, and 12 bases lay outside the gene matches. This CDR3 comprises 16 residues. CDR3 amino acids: CASTPPRGQGGTEAFF. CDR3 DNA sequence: TGTGCCAGCACCCCCCCCCGGGGACAGGGGGGGACTGAAGCTTTCTTT.

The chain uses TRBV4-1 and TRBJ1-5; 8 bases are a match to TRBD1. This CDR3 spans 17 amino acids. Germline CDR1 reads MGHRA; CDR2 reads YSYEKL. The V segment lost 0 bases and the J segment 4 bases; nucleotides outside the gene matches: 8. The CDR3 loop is CASSQDGGRGRNQPQHF. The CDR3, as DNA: TGCGCCAGCAGCCAAGATGGGGGCAGGGGGCGAAATCAGCCCCAGCATTTT.

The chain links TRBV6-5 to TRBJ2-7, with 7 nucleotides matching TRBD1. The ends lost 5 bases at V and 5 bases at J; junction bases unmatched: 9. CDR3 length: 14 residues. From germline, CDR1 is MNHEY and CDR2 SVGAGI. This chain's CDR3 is CASSNYRGNDEQYF. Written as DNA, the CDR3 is TGTGCCAGCAGTAACTACAGGGGAAACGACGAGCAGTACTTC.

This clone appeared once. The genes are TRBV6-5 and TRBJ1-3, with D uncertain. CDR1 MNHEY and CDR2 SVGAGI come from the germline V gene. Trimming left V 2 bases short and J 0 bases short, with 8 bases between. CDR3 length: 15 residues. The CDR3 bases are TGTGCCAGCAGTTACGGCGGCTTCTCTGGAAACACCATATATTTT. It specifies CASSYGGFSGNTIYF.

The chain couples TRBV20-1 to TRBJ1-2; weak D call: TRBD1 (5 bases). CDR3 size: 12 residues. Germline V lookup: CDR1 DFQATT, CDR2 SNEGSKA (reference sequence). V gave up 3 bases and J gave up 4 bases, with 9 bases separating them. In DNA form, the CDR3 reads TGCAGTGCTAGTCCAGGGACCTATGGCTACACCTTC. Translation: CSASPGTYGYTF.

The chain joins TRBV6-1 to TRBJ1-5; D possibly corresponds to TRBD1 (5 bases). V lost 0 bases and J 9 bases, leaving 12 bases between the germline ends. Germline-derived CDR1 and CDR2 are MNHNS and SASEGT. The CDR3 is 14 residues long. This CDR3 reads CASSEATVFSPQHF. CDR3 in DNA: TGTGCCAGCAGTGAAGCGACAGTATTTTCGCCCCAGCATTTT.

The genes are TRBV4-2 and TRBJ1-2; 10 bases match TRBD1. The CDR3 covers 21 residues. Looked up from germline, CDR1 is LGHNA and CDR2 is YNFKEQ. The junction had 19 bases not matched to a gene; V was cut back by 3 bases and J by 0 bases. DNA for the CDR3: TGTGCCAGCAGCCACCCGACAGGGGGCAAATTACCAACCCCTACTAACTATGGCTACACCTTC. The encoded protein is CASSHPTGGKLPTPTNYGYTF.

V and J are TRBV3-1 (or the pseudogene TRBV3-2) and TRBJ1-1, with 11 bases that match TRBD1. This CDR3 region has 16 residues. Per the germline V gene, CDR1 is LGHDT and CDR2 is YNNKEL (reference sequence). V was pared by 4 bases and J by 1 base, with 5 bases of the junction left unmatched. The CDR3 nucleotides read TGTGCCAGCAGCCCCCGGACAGGGGGCCCGAACACTGAAGCTTTCTTT. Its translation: CASSPRTGGPNTEAFF.

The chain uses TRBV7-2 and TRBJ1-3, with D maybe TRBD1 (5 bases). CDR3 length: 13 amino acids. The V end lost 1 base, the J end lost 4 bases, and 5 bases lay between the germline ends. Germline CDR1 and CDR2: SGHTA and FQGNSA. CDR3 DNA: TGTGCCAGCAGCTTAGAGGGGGGAAACACCATATATTTT. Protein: CASSLEGGNTIYF.

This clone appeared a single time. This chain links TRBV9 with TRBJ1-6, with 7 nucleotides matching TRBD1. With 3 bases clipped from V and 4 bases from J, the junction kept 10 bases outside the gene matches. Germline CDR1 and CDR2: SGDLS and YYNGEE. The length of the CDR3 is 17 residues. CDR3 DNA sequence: TGTGCCAGCAGCGCCGGTCCCCCGGGACAGTATAATTCACCCCTCCACTTT. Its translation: CASSAGPPGQYNSPLHF. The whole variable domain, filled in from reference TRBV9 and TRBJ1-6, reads DSGVTQTPKHLITATGQRVTLRCSPRSGDLSVYWYQQSLDQGLQFLIQYYNGEERAKGNILERFSAQQFPDLHSELNLSSLELGDSALYFCASSAGPPGQYNSPLHFGNGTRLTVT.

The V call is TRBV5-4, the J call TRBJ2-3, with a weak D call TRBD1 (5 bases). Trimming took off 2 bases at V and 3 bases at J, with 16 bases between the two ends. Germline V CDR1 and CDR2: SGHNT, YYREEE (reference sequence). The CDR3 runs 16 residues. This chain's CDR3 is CASSFGAGRKTDTQYF. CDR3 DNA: TGTGCCAGCAGCTTTGGGGCAGGGCGGAAGACAGATACGCAGTATTTT. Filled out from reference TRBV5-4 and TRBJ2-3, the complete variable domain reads ETGVTQSPTHLIKTRGQQVTLRCSSQSGHNTVSWYQQALGQGPQFIFQYYREEENGRGNFPPRFSGLQFPNYSSELNVNALELDDSALYLCASSFGAGRKTDTQYFGPGTRLTVL.

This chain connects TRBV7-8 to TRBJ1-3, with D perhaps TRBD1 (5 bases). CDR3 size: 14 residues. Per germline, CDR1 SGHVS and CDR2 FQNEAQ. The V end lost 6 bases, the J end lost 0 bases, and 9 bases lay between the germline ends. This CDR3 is CASRDSISGNTIYF. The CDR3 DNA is TGTGCCAGCAGAGACAGTATCTCTGGAAACACCATATATTTT. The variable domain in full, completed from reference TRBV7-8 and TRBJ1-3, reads GAGVSQSPRYKVAKRGQDVALRCDPISGHVSLFWYQQALGQGPEFLTYFQNEAQLDKSGLPSDRFFAERPEGSVSTLKIQRTQQEDSAVYLCASRDSISGNTIYFGEGSWLTVV.

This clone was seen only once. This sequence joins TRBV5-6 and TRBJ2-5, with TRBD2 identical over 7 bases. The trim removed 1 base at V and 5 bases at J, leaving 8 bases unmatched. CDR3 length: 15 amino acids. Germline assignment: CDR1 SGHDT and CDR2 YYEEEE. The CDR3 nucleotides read TGTGCCAGCAGCTTGCGAAGTCTCGGGGGGGAGACCCAGTACTTC. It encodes CASSLRSLGGETQYF.

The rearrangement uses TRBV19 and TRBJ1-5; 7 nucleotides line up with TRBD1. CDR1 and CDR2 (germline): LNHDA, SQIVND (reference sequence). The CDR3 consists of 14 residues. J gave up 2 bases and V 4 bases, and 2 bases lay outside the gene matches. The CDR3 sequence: CASSNDRGNQPQHF. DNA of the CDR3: TGTGCCAGTAGTAACGACAGGGGCAATCAGCCCCAGCATTTT.

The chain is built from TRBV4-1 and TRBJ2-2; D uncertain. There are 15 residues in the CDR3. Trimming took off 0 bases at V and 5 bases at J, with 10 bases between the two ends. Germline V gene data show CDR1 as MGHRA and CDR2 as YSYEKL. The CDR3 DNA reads TGCGCCAGCAGCCAAGATTCTGGCCGAACCGGGGAGCTGTTTTTT. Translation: CASSQDSGRTGELFF.